These 31 T cell receptor beta chains were all obtained from the same sample, sequenced in a study of blood T cell repertoires in COVID-19. TCRdb's copy holds only in-frame clones and misses some; the assay was immunoSEQ multiplex PCR. The sample holds 400,000 or so clones, 88% seen once. The sequenced sample was PBMCs or T cells enriched from blood (not recorded which). The receptor set was obtained from a woman aged 40 to 50 with acute COVID-19.

V gene TRBV4-1 combines with J gene TRBJ2-7; TRBD1 aligns across 7 bases. Germline V gives CDR1 MGHRA, CDR2 YSYEKL. This CDR3 is built from 13 residues. The V segment lost 5 bases and the J segment 3 bases; nucleotides outside the gene matches: 4. DNA of the CDR3: TGCGCCAGCAGCTCCCGGGACAGCTACGAGCAGTACTTC. This gives the protein CASSSRDSYEQYF.

The V call is TRBV12-5, the J call TRBJ1-6, with 7 nucleotides matching TRBD1. This CDR3 comprises 15 residues. Per germline, CDR1 LGHNT and CDR2 FRNRAP. With V trimmed by 8 bases and J by 4 bases, 8 bases remained unmatched. The CDR3, as DNA: TGTGCTAGTTGTTACGGGACAGCGTATAATTCACCCCTCCACTTT. Translation: CASCYGTAYNSPLHF. The variable domain in full, completed from reference TRBV12-5 and TRBJ1-6, reads DARVTQTPRHKVTEMGQEVTMRCQPILGHNTVFWYRQTMMQGLELLAYFRNRAPLDDSGMPKDRFSAEMPDATLATLKIQPSEPRDSAVYFCASCYGTAYNSPLHFGNGTRLTVT.

The chain has TRBV7-9 and TRBJ2-3; D uncertain. Germline CDR1 is SEHNR and CDR2 is FQNEAQ (reference sequence). The V end was cut by 1 base, the J end by 0 bases, with 8 bases between. The CDR3 is made up of 15 amino acids. CDR3 loop: CASSLGQASTDTQYF. The CDR3 bases are TGTGCCAGCAGCTTAGGGCAGGCAAGCACAGATACGCAGTATTTT.

This chain joins TRBV4-2 and TRBJ2-1, with a tentative D call TRBD1 (5 bases). Germline V gives CDR1 LGHNA, CDR2 YNFKEQ. V lost 3 bases to trimming and J lost 4 bases, with 13 bases between them. This CDR3 has 15 residues. CDR3 nucleotide sequence: TGTGCCAGCAGCCAGGAGTTAGGGGCTTACAATGAGCAGTTCTTC. Encoded protein: CASSQELGAYNEQFF.

The chain has TRBV13 and TRBJ2-2; 12 bases agree with TRBD1. V shed 5 bases, J shed 5 bases, and the junction held 6 bases outside the gene matches. CDR1 and CDR2 (germline): PRHDT, FYEKMQ (reference sequence). The CDR3 is 16 residues long. CDR3 DNA: TGTGCCAGCAGCCCGGGACAGGGGGCTCGAACCGGGGAGCTGTTTTTT. Its protein is CASSPGQGARTGELFF.

The DNA for the CDR3 is TGTGCCAGCAGCTTGCAGGGGGACCCTTATAATTCACCCCTCCACTTT. It yields the protein CASSLQGDPYNSPLHF. The chain has TRBV5-4 and TRBJ1-6; 7 bases are a match to TRBD1. This CDR3 contains 16 residues. The germline V gene encodes CDR1 SGHNT and CDR2 YYREEE (reference sequence). V trimming: 1 base; J trimming: 4 bases; junction bases outside the gene matches: 5.

The CDR3 bases are TGTGCCAGCAGCGCCTCGGGGGACCCGAGCACAGATACGCAGTATTTT. Translation gives CASSASGDPSTDTQYF. The chain carries TRBV9 and TRBJ2-3; weak D call: TRBD2 (6 bases). This CDR3 spans 16 amino acids. The germline gives CDR1 SGDLS, CDR2 YYNGEE. Trimming removed 3 bases from V and 0 bases from J, with 14 bases in between.

This clone is a singleton in its sample. The J gene is TRBJ2-3, the V gene TRBV24-1; perhaps TRBD1 as D (6 bases). CDR3 length equals 15 residues. V lost 2 bases to trimming and J lost 6 bases, with 14 bases between them. The germline gives CDR1 KGHDR, CDR2 SFDVKD. This chain's CDR3 is CATSDSGVPSDTQYF. The CDR3 DNA reads as TGTGCCACCAGTGATTCAGGGGTCCCCTCCGATACGCAGTATTTT.

The chain links TRBV7-9 to TRBJ1-5; no definite D call. The length of the CDR3 is 16 residues. V was trimmed by 1 base and J by 0 bases, leaving 10 bases between them. Germline-derived CDR1 and CDR2 are SEHNR and FQNEAQ (reference sequence). In DNA form, the CDR3 reads TGTGCCAGCAGCTTAGTGGGCAGCCATAGCAATCAGCCCCAGCATTTT. The encoded protein is CASSLVGSHSNQPQHF.

This rearrangement joins TRBV3-1 (or the pseudogene TRBV3-2) to TRBJ2-7, with 10 bases lining up with TRBD1. The CDR3 extends over 14 amino acids. Trimming removed 4 bases from V and 2 bases from J; junction bases left unmatched: 2. Germline assignment: CDR1 LGHDT and CDR2 YNNKEL (reference sequence). The CDR3 DNA sequence: TGTGCCAGCAGCCTGGGACAGGGGACCTACGAGCAGTACTTC. As protein: CASSLGQGTYEQYF.

This clone was seen once. The chain recombines TRBV27 with TRBJ2-1; D is undetermined. CDR1 is MNHEY, CDR2 SMNVEV, per germline (reference sequence). The CDR3 is 13 amino acids. V gave up 3 bases and J gave up 9 bases, with 12 bases separating them. The DNA for the CDR3 is TGTGCCAGCAGTTTCAAGTCCCTCGGTGAGCAGTTCTTC. Translation: CASSFKSLGEQFF.

The chain employs TRBV10-3 and TRBJ1-5; 8 nucleotides line up with TRBD1. This CDR3 has 14 residues. Trimming at V came to 0 bases and at J to 11 bases, leaving 6 bases not matched to a gene. CDR1 is ENHRY and CDR2 is SYGVKD in the germline V gene. CDR3 in amino acids: CAISESGQAEAQHF. The CDR3 nucleotides read TGTGCCATCAGTGAGTCGGGACAGGCTGAAGCCCAGCATTTT.

CDR3 bases: TGTGCCAGCACCTTTAGCGGGGGGCCCACCGGGGAGCTGTTTTTT. This encodes CASTFSGGPTGELFF. The chain joins TRBV2 to TRBJ2-2, with 10 bases fitting TRBD2. Germline V gene data show CDR1 as SNHLY and CDR2 as FYNNEI. The CDR3 loop spans 15 amino acids. Trimming took 7 bases from V and 4 from J; bases not matched to a gene: 6.

This clone has more than one count but fewer than ten. The chain is built from TRBV11-3 and TRBJ2-3; D unresolved. V gave up 1 base and J gave up 5 bases, with 16 bases separating them. The length of the CDR3 is 16 residues. Germline lookup yields CDR1 SGHNT and CDR2 YENEEA. The CDR3, as DNA: TGTGCCAGCAGCTTAGGGCCATACCGAACGGGAGATACGCAGTATTTT. Translating gives CASSLGPYRTGDTQYF. Full variable domain (remainder filled in from reference TRBV11-3 and TRBJ2-3): EAGVVQSPRYKIIEKKQPVAFWCNPISGHNTLYWYLQNLGQGPELLIRYENEEAVDDSQLPKDRFSAERLKGVDSTLKIQPAELGDSAVYLCASSLGPYRTGDTQYFGPGTRLTVL.

The rearrangement links TRBV11-3 to TRBJ2-2; 7 bases match TRBD1. V gave up 7 bases and J gave up 0 bases; unmatched junction bases: 5. Germline V gene sequence: CDR1 SGHNT, CDR2 YENEEA. This CDR3 has 15 amino acids. This CDR3 is CASTSGTANTGELFF. The CDR3 DNA sequence: TGTGCCAGCACCTCCGGGACAGCGAACACCGGGGAGCTGTTTTTT.

The V call is TRBV6-1, the J call TRBJ1-2; D gene uncertain. V lost 3 bases and J lost 4, with 12 bases in between. Germline loops: CDR1 MNHNS, CDR2 SASEGT. The CDR3 totals 14 residues. CDR3 sequence (DNA): TGTGCCAGCAGTGAGGTGGAACAGAGCTATGGCTACACCTTC. Its protein is CASSEVEQSYGYTF.

This clone was observed a few times. The J gene is TRBJ2-3, the V gene TRBV5-6; 13 bases are a match to TRBD2. The CDR3 is made up of 16 amino acids. The J segment lost 5 bases and the V segment lost 4 bases, leaving 7 bases of the junction unmatched. Germline V gives CDR1 SGHDT, CDR2 YYEEEE. Here the CDR3 reads CASSPGLAGALDTQYF. For the CDR3, the DNA is TGTGCCAGCAGCCCAGGACTAGCGGGGGCCCTAGATACGCAGTATTTT.

The chain links TRBV7-8 to TRBJ1-1; 9 bases are a match to TRBD1. In germline, CDR1 is SGHVS, CDR2 FQNEAQ. The CDR3 is made up of 13 amino acids. The V gene end was trimmed by 0 bases and the J gene end by 10 bases; junction bases not matched to a gene: 3. CDR3 DNA: TGTGCCAGCAGCTTAGCATGGGACAGGGCAGCTTTCTTT. It translates to CASSLAWDRAAFF.

This chain uses TRBV21-1 with TRBJ1-2. TRBV21-1 is flagged as a pseudogene. The CDR3 has 19 residues. CDR3 in DNA: TGTGCCAGCAGCCGAAATTGCTCCCAACCCCGGGGGGCCTCGTATGGCTACACCTTC. It specifies CASSRNCSQPRGASYGYTF.

This clone was counted once. This chain joins TRBV18 and TRBJ2-7; TRBD1 matches at 7 bases. With 4 bases clipped from V and 6 bases from J, the junction kept 3 bases outside the gene matches. The CDR3 contains 12 residues. CDR1 KGHSH and CDR2 LQKENI come from the germline V gene. CDR3 amino acids: CASSRQGPEQYF. In DNA form, the CDR3 reads TGTGCCAGCTCACGACAGGGACCCGAGCAGTACTTC.

The chain is built from TRBV5-1 and TRBJ2-7; no firm D call. Deletions cut 0 bases from V and 2 bases from J, with 6 bases between. The V gene's germline CDR1 is SGHRS and CDR2 YFSETQ. The CDR3 consists of 13 residues. The CDR3 sequence is CASSLAWPYEQYF. The CDR3 DNA is TGCGCCAGCAGCTTGGCCTGGCCCTACGAGCAGTACTTC.

The chain employs TRBV3-1 (or the pseudogene TRBV3-2) and TRBJ2-5, with 7 bases fitting TRBD2. V gave up 0 bases and J gave up 0 bases; unmatched junction bases: 10. This CDR3 contains 18 residues. Germline values: CDR1 LGHDT, CDR2 YNNKEL (reference sequence). In nucleotides, the CDR3 is TGTGCCAGCAGCCAAGATGCCGGGGCTAGCGGAGACCAAGAGACCCAGTACTTC. This sequence encodes CASSQDAGASGDQETQYF.

This clone was counted between two and nine times. The V and J genes are TRBV4-2 and TRBJ1-5, with 11 bases that match TRBD1. CDR3 length equals 19 residues. Germline V CDR1 and CDR2: LGHNA, YNFKEQ. The V segment lost 4 bases and the J segment 2 bases; nucleotides outside the gene matches: 13. CDR3 loop: CASSPASDRGLGGNQPQHF. The CDR3 bases are TGTGCCAGCAGCCCCGCTTCGGACAGGGGGCTTGGTGGCAATCAGCCCCAGCATTTT.

V usage is TRBV7-9 and J usage is TRBJ1-1; D unclear. The CDR3 is 14 residues long. Trimming removed 5 bases from V and 0 bases from J, with 10 bases in between. Germline V CDR1 and CDR2: SEHNR, FQNEAQ (reference sequence). This CDR3 reads CASSVGNMNTEAFF. CDR3 sequence (DNA): TGTGCCAGCAGCGTCGGGAACATGAACACTGAAGCTTTCTTT.

This clone was counted a single time. The chain couples TRBV19 to TRBJ1-2, with D unresolved. This CDR3 contains 12 residues. Germline V gene sequence: CDR1 LNHDA, CDR2 SQIVND (reference sequence). V was trimmed by 10 bases and J by 4 bases, leaving 13 bases between them. The CDR3 DNA is TGTGCCACAAGCCTCTCTTTCTATGGCTACACCTTC. This sequence encodes CATSLSFYGYTF.

The sample holds a few counts of this clone. The genes are TRBV30 and TRBJ2-1, with 9 nucleotides matching TRBD2. Unmatched junction bases numbered 6, after V lost 0 bases and J lost 6 bases. This CDR3 has 15 amino acids. Germline V gene sequence: CDR1 GTSNPN, CDR2 SVGIG (reference sequence). The CDR3 DNA sequence: TGTGCCTGGAGTGTACGGCGGGGGGGCCTCAATGAGCAGTTCTTC. Its protein product is CAWSVRRGGLNEQFF. Variable domain in full (rest from reference TRBV30 and TRBJ2-1): SQTIHQWPATLVQPVGSPLSLECTVEGTSNPNLYWYRQAAGRGLQLLFYSVGIGQISSEVPQNLSASRPQDRQFILSSKKLLLSDSGFYLCAWSVRRGGLNEQFFGPGTRLTVL.

This clone was detected only a few times. The chain joins TRBV6-2 or TRBV6-3 to TRBJ1-1; D is possibly TRBD1 (6 bases). From germline, CDR1 is MNHEY and CDR2 SVGEGT. V was cut by 6 bases and J by 2 bases, with 19 bases left in between. This CDR3 is 16 amino acids long. The CDR3 DNA reads as TGTGCCAGCAGCCGGAGGGGGGGGGCCCCTAACACTGAAGCTTTCTTT. Translation: CASSRRGGAPNTEAFF.

J is TRBJ2-7 and V is TRBV5-4; 9 nucleotides line up with TRBD1. The V gene's germline CDR1 is SGHNT and CDR2 YYREEE (reference sequence). The V segment lost 0 bases and the J segment 6 bases; nucleotides outside the gene matches: 7. CDR3 length equals 15 residues. CDR3 DNA sequence: TGTGCCAGCAGCTTGGGGGACAGGGTAGTCTCCGAGCAGTACTTC. It translates to CASSLGDRVVSEQYF.

This chain joins TRBV2 and TRBJ2-1; TRBD2 aligns across 8 bases. The J segment lost 6 bases and the V segment lost 3 bases, leaving 4 bases of the junction unmatched. The CDR3 totals 14 residues. Germline CDR1 and CDR2: SNHLY and FYNNEI. The CDR3 loop reads CASSDTGGPNEQFF. CDR3 nucleotides: TGTGCCAGCAGTGACACGGGGGGGCCCAATGAGCAGTTCTTC.

This sequence joins TRBV7-9 and TRBJ2-7; 7 bases fit TRBD2. Trimming took 5 bases from V and 0 from J; bases not matched to a gene: 7. The CDR3 loop spans 15 amino acids. Germline V gene lookup returns CDR1 SEHNR and CDR2 FQNEAQ (reference sequence). CDR3 region: CASSPGRPDSYEQYF. The CDR3 region has the DNA TGTGCCAGCAGCCCCGGGAGGCCCGACTCCTACGAGCAGTACTTC. Variable domain in full (rest from reference TRBV7-9 and TRBJ2-7): DTGVSQNPRHKITKRGQNVTFRCDPISEHNRLYWYRQTLGQGPEFLTYFQNEAQLEKSRLLSDRFSAERPKGSFSTLEIQRTEQGDSAMYLCASSPGRPDSYEQYFGPGTRLTVT.

V is TRBV4-1 and J is TRBJ1-1, with 7 bases aligning to TRBD1. CDR1 and CDR2 (germline): MGHRA, YSYEKL. This CDR3 has 14 amino acids. Trimming at V came to 1 base and at J to 4 bases, leaving 3 bases not matched to a gene. The CDR3 nucleotides are TGCGCCAGCAGCCAAGCCCAGGGGGTCACTGAAGCTTTCTTT. The encoded protein is CASSQAQGVTEAFF.